This TCR beta chain emerged from a study of regulatory T cells in long-lasting Graves disease. Study context: Patients with new Graves' disease had used antithyroid drugs below 3 months. Regarding the study as a whole: Analyses excluded thyroid tissue, covering peripheral blood alone.

Time point indicated: newly diagnosed GD, antithyroid drugs for less than 3 months. Generation of the TCR library employed RNA extracted from PBMCs. Enrollment of patients was through an endocrinology department in Xi'an, China. Regarding this clonotype: No antigen is known for it.

For TCR beta, libraries came from iRepertoire HTBI primers and Arm-PCR of CDR3 regions. Each CDR3 protein gets one entry after TCRdb re-called the multiplex PCR reads with MiXCR. The sample lists about 560,000 distinct CDR3 sequences, 15% to 20% seen once, with around 12% in the top ten. These data were also filed under a second study, of T cells in Graves' hyperthyroidism and ophthalmopathy. That work contributes: Hyperthyroidism, newly diagnosed and lasting under 2 months, affected patients aged 18 to 65.

The material sequenced was peripheral blood mononuclear cells (PBMCs), taken at new diagnosis, from a patient treated with antithyroid drugs. This TCR derives from a man between 18 and 29 years old with Graves disease.

The CDR3 nucleotides read TGCGCCAGCAGCCAAGGGCCTAGCGGGACGACCGGGGAGCTGTTTTTT. This sequence encodes CASSQGPSGTTGELFF. The chain couples TRBV4-1 to TRBJ2-2; TRBD2 agrees at 9 bases. Germline CDR1 reads MGHRA; CDR2 reads YSYEKL. V lost 1 base, J lost 5 bases, and 5 bases stayed unmatched. The CDR3 extends over 16 amino acids.